The rows below give T cell receptor beta chains drawn from one sample of a study of graft-versus-host responses after intestinal transplantation. Sequencing used immunoSEQ multiplex PCR; TCRdb keeps in-frame clones, though not all of them. Among approximately 90,000 clones, about 87% were seen once, and the ten largest hold approximately 0.28%. Their specific antigens are unknown. Sample: unstimulated CD4+ T cells sorted from spleen or lymph node cells, taken before transplant. These receptors were collected from a human donor who was the organ donor for an intestinal transplant. Each CDR3 is given with its conserved first and last residue. The D gene is left open where the match is weak.

V	D	J	CDR3
TRBV30	.	TRBJ1-5	CAWSGQSNQPQHF
TRBV7-2	.	TRBJ2-1	CASSFYSNEQFF
TRBV7-9	TRBD2	TRBJ2-2	CASSLPLAGGNTGELFF
TRBV2	TRBD1	TRBJ1-2	CASSWTGRHYGYTF
TRBV27	.	TRBJ1-2	CASSLGTGGYTF
TRBV27	TRBD2	TRBJ2-2	CASSLAGVHTGELFF
TRBV10-3	.	TRBJ2-3	CAISESTSAAHDTQYF
TRBV7-3	.	TRBJ2-5	CASSLRVGFSGSWRETQYF
TRBV27	.	TRBJ2-3	CASSLSQEYTQYF
TRBV2	.	TRBJ2-3	CASSPFTDTQYF
TRBV5-1	.	TRBJ2-1	CASGPLGRGSSYNEQFF
TRBV6-1	.	TRBJ1-2	CASRDITNYGYTF
TRBV5-1	.	TRBJ2-7	CASSLGIHSYEQYF
TRBV4-2	.	TRBJ2-7	CASSLYHSGGSYEQYF
TRBV5-3	TRBD2	TRBJ2-7	CARSFFFLAGFYEQYF
TRBV9	.	TRBJ1-3	CASSLSPSNTIYF
TRBV28	TRBD2	TRBJ2-7	CASTPETSGRPPYEQYF